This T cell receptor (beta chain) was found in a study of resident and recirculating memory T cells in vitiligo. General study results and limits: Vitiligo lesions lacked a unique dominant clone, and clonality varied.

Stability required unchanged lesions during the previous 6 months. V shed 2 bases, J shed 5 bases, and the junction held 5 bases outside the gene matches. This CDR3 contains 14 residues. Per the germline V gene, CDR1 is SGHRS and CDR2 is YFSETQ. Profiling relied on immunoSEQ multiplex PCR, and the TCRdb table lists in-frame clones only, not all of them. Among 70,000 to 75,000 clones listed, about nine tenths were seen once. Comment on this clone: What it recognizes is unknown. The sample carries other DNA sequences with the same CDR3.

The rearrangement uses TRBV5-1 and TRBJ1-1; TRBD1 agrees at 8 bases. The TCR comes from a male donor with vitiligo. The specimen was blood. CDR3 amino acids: CASSLDRGGTEAFF. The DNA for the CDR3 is TGCGCCAGCAGCTTAGACAGGGGTGGTACTGAAGCTTTCTTT.